This T cell receptor beta chain appears in the sequencing data of a study of CD8 T cell repertoires and HIV-1 epitope variants. Study details: Separate wells received one of Twenty-five Gag or Nef variant peptides. Study results and caveats: Most of the nine antigen-specific clonotypes appeared cross-reactive to autologous or escape variants.

V dropped 7 bases and J dropped 2 bases, with 6 bases sitting between them. Germline CDR1 and CDR2: MDHEN and SYDVKM. CDR3 length equals 11 residues. On this clone itself: Its antigen is undetermined.

This table comes from immunoSEQ multiplex PCR, and its TCRdb copy is limited to in-frame clones, with some not included. The sample consists of over 90,000 clones, roughly 77% of them appearing once. Source material: uncultured baseline CD8+ T cells from peripheral blood mononuclear cells (PBMCs). The TCR originated in a male donor with HIV. This chain links TRBV28 with TRBJ2-7, with D hard to call. In DNA form, the CDR3 reads TGTGCCAGCAAAGGAACCTACGAGCAGTACTTC. Its translation is CASKGTYEQYF.